One and the same sample provided the 13 T cell receptor beta chains below, sequenced in a study of response to subunit inactivated influenza vaccine. TCRdb independently ran MiXCR on the RT-PCR reads; one entry per CDR3 protein. The data contain some 540,000 distinct CDR3 sequences, roughly a quarter of them singletons. These data were also filed under a second study, of T cells expressing NK-cell markers. This second report adds: 5'RACE template switching with UMIs produced the TCR beta cDNA.

Sequencing used CD4+ T cells sorted from PBMCs, obtained about 11 days after vaccination. These receptors originate from a man aged 50 to 59 who received an inactivated influenza vaccine.

A remark on this clonotype: Germline and junction disagree at one end, which may indicate a read error. The chain recombines TRBV12-3 or TRBV12-4 with TRBJ2-5, with unresolved D. CDR3 length: 15 residues. The CDR3 DNA follows: TGTGCCAGCTTCAAATCGGGCGAACACCAAGTGACCCAGTACTTC. Protein sequence: CASFKSGEHQVTQYF.

In this sample, this clonotype turned up a few times. The V call is TRBV29-1, the J call TRBJ1-3; 8 bases are shared with TRBD1. The CDR3 runs 14 residues. Germline V gives CDR1 SQVTM, CDR2 ANQGSEA. The trim removed 5 bases at V and 4 bases at J, leaving 7 bases unmatched. CDR3 sequence (DNA): TGCAGCGTTTCCAGGGGGCGCGACGGAAACACCATATATTTT. Its translation is CSVSRGRDGNTIYF.

V and J are TRBV14 and TRBJ2-7, with TRBD1 matching 7 bases. The V gene's germline CDR1 is SGHDN and CDR2 FVKESK. The CDR3 is made up of 15 amino acids. V lost 3 bases, J lost 2 bases, and 7 bases stayed unmatched. The CDR3 region has the DNA TGTGCCAGCAGCCATAGTCGGACAGGACCCTACGAGCAGTACTTC. This translates into CASSHSRTGPYEQYF.

The CDR3 reads CASSSHRGRDEKLFF. The CDR3 DNA sequence: TGTGCCAGCAGTTCACACAGGGGGCGGGATGAAAAACTGTTTTTT. The rearrangement joins TRBV12-3 or TRBV12-4 to TRBJ1-4; 9 nucleotides match TRBD1. The CDR3 has 15 amino acids. Losses at the gene ends were 4 bases for V and 6 bases for J; bases not matched to a gene: 6.

This clonotype was seen at least ten times. The chain recombines TRBV5-1 with TRBJ2-3, with D perhaps TRBD1 or TRBD2 (5 bases each). Trimming stripped 4 bases from V and 4 bases from J, with 13 bases between. Germline V gives CDR1 SGHRS, CDR2 YFSETQ. The CDR3 is made up of 14 amino acids. The chain's CDR3 is CASSLDRGADTQYF. The CDR3 nucleotides are TGCGCCAGCAGCCTTGACAGAGGGGCAGATACGCAGTATTTT. Based on the CDR3 plus reference TRBV5-1 and TRBJ2-3, the full variable domain is KAGVTQTPRYLIKTRGQQVTLSCSPISGHRSVSWYQQTPGQGLQFLFEYFSETQRNKGNFPGRFSGRQFSNSRSEMNVSTLELGDSALYLCASSLDRGADTQYFGPGTRLTVL.

The rearrangement joins TRBV24-1 to TRBJ2-1, with 10 bases that match TRBD2. From germline, CDR1 is KGHDR and CDR2 SFDVKD. The CDR3 covers 15 residues. With V trimmed by 4 bases and J by 5 bases, 4 bases remained unmatched. The CDR3 sequence is CATSETGTSDNEQFF. CDR3 in DNA: TGTGCCACCAGTGAGACCGGGACTAGCGACAATGAGCAGTTCTTC.

The V gene is TRBV7-2, the J gene TRBJ2-3; 8 bases fit TRBD1. CDR1 is SGHTA, CDR2 FQGNSA, per germline. Germline trimming cut 4 bases from V and 3 bases from J; bases unmatched to any gene: 6. The CDR3 consists of 15 residues. CDR3 residues: CASSSLGQGTDTQYF. The CDR3 DNA reads TGTGCCAGCAGCTCCCTCGGACAGGGAACAGATACGCAGTATTTT.

The chain combines TRBV20-1 with TRBJ2-7, with 12 bases identical to TRBD2. Per the germline V gene, CDR1 is DFQATT and CDR2 is SNEGSKA (reference sequence). V was pared by 7 bases and J by 2 bases, with 6 bases of the junction left unmatched. CDR3 length: 14 amino acids. The CDR3 bases are TGCAGTGAAACCCTAGCGGGAGGGGCCTACGAGCAGTACTTC. Protein product: CSETLAGGAYEQYF.

V gene TRBV10-2 combines with J gene TRBJ2-3, with a tentative D call TRBD2 (5 bases). V lost 3 bases to trimming and J lost 6 bases, with 13 bases between them. Germline V gene lookup returns CDR1 WSHSY and CDR2 SAAADI. The CDR3 loop spans 14 amino acids. DNA for the CDR3: TGCGCCAGCAGTGACTTTCTAGCTACCGATACGCAGTATTTT. Its translation is CASSDFLATDTQYF.

This clonotype was picked up many times. The rearrangement joins TRBV5-5 to TRBJ1-2; maybe TRBD1 (5 bases). V dropped 2 bases and J dropped 4 bases, with 15 bases sitting between them. The germline gives CDR1 SGHKS, CDR2 YYEKEE (reference sequence). The CDR3 contains 15 residues. CDR3: CASSFILGAGYGYTF. The CDR3 nucleotides are TGTGCCAGCAGCTTCATCTTAGGGGCGGGCTATGGCTACACCTTC.

This clonotype was seen a handful of times. The J gene is TRBJ1-2, the V gene TRBV4-2; D unclear. Germline V gene sequence: CDR1 LGHNA, CDR2 YNFKEQ. The CDR3 consists of 15 residues. Trimming took off 1 base at V and 1 base at J, with 10 bases between the two ends. The CDR3, as DNA: TGTGCCAGCAGCCAAGGGGTGGGGATTAACTATGGCTACACCTTC. This gives the protein CASSQGVGINYGYTF.

This clonotype was seen a few times. V and J are TRBV7-9 and TRBJ2-7; D not certain. Trimming took off 6 bases at V and 9 bases at J, with 12 bases between the two ends. This CDR3 is 11 amino acids long. Germline V gene sequence: CDR1 SEHNR, CDR2 FQNEAQ (reference sequence). The CDR3 DNA reads TGTGCCAGCAGTGCCTCCGTTTGGCAGTACTTC. Its translation is CASSASVWQYF.

This clonotype has a handful of counts. The chain has TRBV7-3 and TRBJ2-3, with D hard to call. Per germline, CDR1 SGHTA and CDR2 FQGTGA. The CDR3 covers 14 residues. Between the trimmed V and J ends, which lost 1 base and 2 bases, there was a span of 7 bases. CDR3 in amino acids: CASSLNSPTDTQYF. Here the CDR3 DNA reads TGTGCCAGCAGCTTAAATTCCCCCACAGATACGCAGTATTTT.